The 3 T cell receptor beta chains below all came from one sample that was sequenced in a study of vaccination effects on CD4 cells after COVID-19. Their antigens remain unidentified. Profiling relied on immunoSEQ multiplex PCR, and the TCRdb table lists in-frame clones only, not all of them. Of about 26,000 clones listed, about 84% are singletons. The ViraFEST assay expanded antigen-specific CD4+ T cells with viral peptide pools before sequencing. Isolating CD4+ T cells followed around nine days of culture. This individual contracted SARS-CoV-2 between March and December 2020, as verified by PCR. The specimen was CD4+ T cells from PBMCs cultured with HCoV-NL63 spike peptides, collected before COVID-19 vaccination. These receptor sequences come from a human donor who had a prior SARS-CoV-2 infection.

The chain carries TRBV21-1 and TRBJ2-1. TRBV21-1 is noted as a pseudogene. The CDR3 consists of 18 residues. The DNA for the CDR3 is TGTGCCAGCAGCAATGAAAACTGGACGGAGACGAGCCCAATGAAGCAGTTCTTC. As protein: CASSNENWTETSPMKQFF.

The CDR3 sequence is CASRGIIGADTQYF. The CDR3 DNA reads as TGTGCCAGCCGGGGGATAATCGGCGCAGATACGCAGTATTTT. The V call is TRBV6-5, the J call TRBJ2-3; the D gene is possibly TRBD2 (6 bases). V was cut by 8 bases and J by 4 bases, with 16 bases left in between. The germline CDR1 and CDR2 sequences are MNHEY and SVGAGI. The CDR3 runs to 14 residues.

CDR3 loop: CASSQGWDTVNEQFF. The CDR3 nucleotides are TGTGCCAGCAGCCAAGGCTGGGACACAGTAAATGAGCAGTTCTTC. The chain combines TRBV3-1 (or the pseudogene TRBV3-2) with TRBJ2-1, with a tentative D call TRBD1 (6 bases). V was cut by 1 base and J by 7 bases, with 14 bases left in between. The CDR3 consists of 15 residues. Germline lookup yields CDR1 LGHDT and CDR2 YNNKEL (reference sequence).